These 9 T cell receptor beta chains were sequenced from one sample in a study of regulatory T cells in long-lasting Graves disease. The time point denotes: newly diagnosed GD, antithyroid drugs for less than 3 months. RNA isolated from PBMCs was used to make the TCR library. The authors built TCR beta libraries using iRepertoire HTBI primers and Arm-PCR of CDR3 regions. TCRdb reprocessed the multiplex PCR reads via MiXCR and lists one record per CDR3 protein. The sample comprises hundreds of thousands of distinct CDR3 sequences, 16% of which are singletons, and 25% to 30% rests with the top ten. This sample also belongs to another study, concerning T cells in Graves' hyperthyroidism and ophthalmopathy.

The sample here was peripheral blood mononuclear cells (PBMCs), taken at new diagnosis, from a patient treated with antithyroid drugs. The receptors were sampled from a man aged 35 to 55 with Graves disease.

The table lists this clonotype with many counts. The chain recombines TRBV20-1 with TRBJ2-5, with D possibly being TRBD1 or TRBD2 (5 bases each). V gave up 3 bases and J gave up 4 bases, with 15 bases separating them. CDR1 and CDR2 (germline): DFQATT, SNEGSKA (reference sequence). The CDR3 loop spans 14 amino acids. The CDR3 here is CSASFGALGETQYF. CDR3 nucleotides: TGCAGTGCTAGCTTCGGGGCCCTTGGAGAGACCCAGTACTTC.

This clonotype was counted many times. J is TRBJ2-7 and V is TRBV7-2; 10 bases line up with TRBD2. There are 15 residues in the CDR3. CDR1 is SGHTA, CDR2 FQGNSA, per germline. V gave up 6 bases and J gave up 0 bases; unmatched junction bases: 5. Written as DNA, the CDR3 is TGTGCCAGCAGGCCGGGACTAGCGTACTCCTACGAGCAGTACTTC. Translation gives CASRPGLAYSYEQYF.

This clonotype was recorded many times. J is TRBJ1-4 and V is TRBV7-8, with D possibly being TRBD1 (5 bases). The germline V and J ends were trimmed by 5 bases and 8 bases, with 15 bases remaining between them. Germline-derived CDR1 and CDR2 are SGHVS and FQNEAQ. This CDR3 region has 14 residues. The CDR3 DNA reads as TGTGCCAGCAGCGATAGGAAGGGGAGGGAAAAACTGTTTTTT. It codes for CASSDRKGREKLFF.

Many counts were recorded for this clonotype. The chain joins TRBV12-3 or TRBV12-4 to TRBJ2-3; possible D gene TRBD1, 5 bases. The CDR3 length is 13 residues. V lost 10 bases and J lost 3, with 14 bases in between. CDR3 DNA sequence: TGTGCCACGAGGCTCACAGGTACAGATACGCAGTATTTT. It specifies CATRLTGTDTQYF.

Ten or more counts support this clonotype. The chain links TRBV11-3 to TRBJ2-7; D remains unclear. Trimming took 5 bases from V and 2 from J, leaving 13 bases between them. This CDR3 region has 14 residues. Germline V gene sequence: CDR1 SGHNT, CDR2 YENEEA. The CDR3 nucleotides read TGTGCCAGCAGCCAACGGGCCGACGCCTACGAGCAGTACTTC. This sequence encodes CASSQRADAYEQYF.

Only a few counts were recorded for this clonotype. The chain is built from TRBV3-1 and TRBJ1-4; 10 nucleotides align to TRBD1. V shed 7 bases and J 4 bases; nucleotides not matched to a gene: 9. The CDR3 is made up of 16 amino acids. CDR1 and CDR2 (germline): LGHDT, YNNKEL (reference sequence). This chain's CDR3 is CASTPGQGFGNEKLFF. The CDR3 DNA reads TGTGCCAGCACCCCGGGACAGGGGTTTGGTAATGAAAAACTGTTTTTT.

This clonotype was detected only a few times. The CDR3 nucleotides read TGTGCCAGCTCACCTTTCCAGGGTGCAACTAATGAAAAACTGTTTTTT. Translating gives CASSPFQGATNEKLFF. The chain combines TRBV18 with TRBJ1-4, with a weak D call TRBD1 (5 bases). The germline V gene encodes CDR1 KGHSH and CDR2 LQKENI. V dropped 3 bases and J dropped 0 bases, with 11 bases sitting between them. This CDR3 spans 16 amino acids.

The J gene is TRBJ2-2, the V gene TRBV12-3 or TRBV12-4; D gene uncertain. V was shortened by 8 bases and J by 2 bases, with 9 bases between the two germline ends. CDR3 length equals 13 residues. The CDR3 loop reads CASGDRNTGELFF. The CDR3 DNA sequence: TGTGCCAGCGGAGATAGAAACACCGGGGAGCTGTTTTTT.

There are many counts of this clonotype. The chain has TRBV5-1 and TRBJ2-1; 11 positions match TRBD2. Germline V gives CDR1 SGHRS, CDR2 YFSETQ. J lost 7 bases, V lost 3 bases, and 9 bases had no gene match. This CDR3 has 16 amino acids. The CDR3 is CASSYGSGGAVNEQFF. The CDR3 DNA follows: TGCGCCAGCAGCTACGGTAGCGGGGGGGCCGTGAATGAGCAGTTCTTC.